Listed here are 9 T cell receptor beta chains from one sample, sequenced in a study of T cell repertoires in cytomegalovirus infection (dated by TCRdb to about 2019). Their specific antigens are unknown. Taken with the paper, the label for treatment or condition translates to: in vitro stimulation with specific CMV peptide epitopes to enrich CMV-specific T cells. The sequencing machine was an Illumina HiSeq 1500. TCRdb took the public reads, trimmed them with fastp at Q25, ran MiXCR for clone calling and kept in-frame beta chains. When rows share a CDR3 protein, they turn into one entry using the most common DNA and genes. This sample gives about 400,000 distinct CDR3 sequences in total; about 32% of them show up just once. The ten largest clones capture less than 15% of the sample. The specimen was cultured PBMCs, collected from culture after CMV antigen stimulation. The receptors were sampled from a human donor in good health (CMV status not recorded). Some clones in this sample may be carry-over from other donors' samples.

The genes are TRBV4-1 and TRBJ1-1; D gene uncertain. Trimming took off 1 base at V and 3 bases at J, with 12 bases between the two ends. Per the germline V gene, CDR1 is MGHRA and CDR2 is YSYEKL. CDR3 length: 15 residues. The CDR3: CASSQGAIAHTEAFF. Written as DNA, the CDR3 is TGCGCCAGCAGCCAAGGGGCCATCGCCCACACTGAAGCTTTCTTT.

In its sample, this clonotype was seen many times. The CDR3: CASSLNSGRAGNEQFF. The DNA for the CDR3 is TGTGCCAGCAGCCTAAACAGCGGGAGGGCCGGTAATGAGCAGTTCTTC. The J gene is TRBJ2-1, the V gene TRBV12-3 or TRBV12-4, with 10 nucleotides matching TRBD2. J lost 7 bases, V lost 6 bases, and 12 bases had no gene match. The CDR3 contains 16 residues.

V and J are TRBV20-1 and TRBJ1-6, with D tentatively TRBD1 (6 bases). Trimming took off 3 bases at V and 6 bases at J, with 24 bases between the two ends. Per the germline V gene, CDR1 is DFQATT and CDR2 is SNEGSKA (reference sequence). This CDR3 comprises 18 residues. CDR3 sequence (DNA): TGCAGTGCTAGGGGATTCGGGACACAAGTAACGATTAATTCACCCCTCCACTTT. As protein: CSARGFGTQVTINSPLHF.

This chain connects TRBV30 to TRBJ1-1; D not certain. The CDR3 covers 15 residues. Germline V lookup: CDR1 GTSNPN, CDR2 SVGIG (reference sequence). V dropped 1 base and J dropped 4 bases, with 16 bases sitting between them. CDR3 DNA sequence: TGTGCCTGGAGTGCGGGGATGGGAATTAGCACTGAAGCTTTCTTT. Its protein is CAWSAGMGISTEAFF.

Remarks on this clonotype: The junction differs from germline at one of its ends, possibly a read error. The J gene is TRBJ1-1, the V gene TRBV2; D is perhaps TRBD1 (6 bases). Germline CDR1 SNHLY, CDR2 FYNNEI. The CDR3 has 14 residues. CDR3 residues: CASRDAGQWIWAFF. CDR3 nucleotide sequence: TGTGCCAGCAGAGACGCCGGACAGTGGATCTGGGCTTTCTTC.

The chain recombines TRBV11-2 with TRBJ2-1; D may be TRBD1 or TRBD2 (5 bases each). Trimming left V 8 bases short and J 6 bases short, with 11 bases between. The CDR3 totals 12 residues. Germline assignment: CDR1 SGHAT and CDR2 FQNNGV. The CDR3 loop reads CASGDAGNEQFF. CDR3 DNA sequence: TGTGCCAGCGGGGACGCAGGCAATGAGCAGTTCTTC.

The CDR3 region is CAGGTSGYNEQFF. CDR3 DNA sequence: TGTGCCGGAGGGACTAGCGGGTACAATGAGCAGTTCTTC. The V gene is TRBV28, the J gene TRBJ2-1, with 12 bases lining up with TRBD2. Unmatched junction bases numbered 3, after V lost 11 bases and J lost 4 bases. The CDR3 contains 13 residues. The germline CDR1 and CDR2 sequences are MDHEN and SYDVKM.

The chain carries TRBV5-1 and TRBJ1-1; weak D call: TRBD1 (6 bases). Germline V gene sequence: CDR1 SGHRS, CDR2 YFSETQ. V dropped 4 bases and J dropped 1 base, with 14 bases sitting between them. CDR3 length: 15 residues. CDR3 coding DNA: TGCGCCAGCAGCCCCGGGGGGGCTCGGAACACTGAAGCTTTCTTT. It translates to CASSPGGARNTEAFF. Drawing the rest from reference TRBV5-1 and TRBJ1-1, the complete variable domain is KAGVTQTPRYLIKTRGQQVTLSCSPISGHRSVSWYQQTPGQGLQFLFEYFSETQRNKGNFPGRFSGRQFSNSRSEMNVSTLELGDSALYLCASSPGGARNTEAFFGQGTRLTVV.

The chain carries TRBV4-3 and TRBJ1-1; D remains unclear. This CDR3 has 16 amino acids. Trimming pared 0 bases from V and 0 bases from J, leaving 11 bases between. CDR1 and CDR2 from the germline V gene are LGHNA and YSLEER. CDR3 loop: CASSQDTLGLNTEAFF. The CDR3 coding sequence is TGCGCCAGCAGCCAAGATACACTGGGTTTGAACACTGAAGCTTTCTTT.